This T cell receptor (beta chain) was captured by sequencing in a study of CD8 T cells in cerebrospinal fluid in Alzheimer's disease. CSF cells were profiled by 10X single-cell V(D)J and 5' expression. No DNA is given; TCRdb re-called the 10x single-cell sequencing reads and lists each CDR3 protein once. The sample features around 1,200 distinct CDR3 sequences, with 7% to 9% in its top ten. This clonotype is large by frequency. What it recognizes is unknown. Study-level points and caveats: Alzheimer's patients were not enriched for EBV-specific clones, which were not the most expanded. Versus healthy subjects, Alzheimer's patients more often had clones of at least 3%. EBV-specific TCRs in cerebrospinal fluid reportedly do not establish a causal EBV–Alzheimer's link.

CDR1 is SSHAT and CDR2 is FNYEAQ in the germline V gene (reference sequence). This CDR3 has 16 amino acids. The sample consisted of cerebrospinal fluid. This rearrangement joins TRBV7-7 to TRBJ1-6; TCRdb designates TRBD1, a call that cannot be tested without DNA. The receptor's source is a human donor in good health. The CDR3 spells CASSRGQSSYNSPLHF.